The 26 T cell receptor beta chains below were found in one sample sequenced in a study of cytomegalovirus exposure and HLA in healthy donors. The PCR employed 60 Vbeta primers together with 13 Jbeta primers. TCRdb's copy holds only in-frame clones and misses some; the assay was immunoSEQ multiplex PCR. The sample contains 65,000 to 80,000 clones, over 70% of which appear only once. Sequenced material: PBMCs. The source of these receptors is a woman in her forties in good health and CMV-seropositive.

V is TRBV5-1 and J is TRBJ2-7; TRBD2 might be the D (6 bases). The germline V and J ends were trimmed by 0 bases and 4 bases, with 11 bases remaining between them. The CDR3 is 14 residues long. Looked up from germline, CDR1 is SGHRS and CDR2 is YFSETQ. CDR3 DNA: TGCGCCAGCAGCTTGGTGCCGGGAGATTACGAGCAGTACTTC. It codes for CASSLVPGDYEQYF.

The chain recombines TRBV6-5 with TRBJ2-2; D uncertain. Trimming removed 5 bases at V and 6 bases at J, with 10 bases between. Germline CDR1 reads MNHEY; CDR2 reads SVGAGI. This CDR3 spans 13 amino acids. The CDR3 here is CASSIHRAGELFF. CDR3 DNA: TGTGCCAGCAGTATACACCGGGCCGGGGAGCTGTTTTTT.

This clone was counted once. Here the CDR3 DNA reads TGTGCCAGCAGTGGAGGGATAAGTGATCAGCCCCAGCATTTT. Protein sequence: CASSGGISDQPQHF. The chain recombines TRBV2 with TRBJ1-5, with D unresolved. Germline loops: CDR1 SNHLY, CDR2 FYNNEI. The CDR3 sequence is 14 residues long. V was clipped by 4 bases and J by 5 bases, with 12 bases between them.

CDR3 in amino acids: CASSLRARRNTIYF. In nucleotides, the CDR3 is TGTGCCAGCAGCTTGAGGGCCAGACGAAACACCATATATTTT. The chain links TRBV7-8 to TRBJ1-3; D is unresolved. The germline V gene encodes CDR1 SGHVS and CDR2 FQNEAQ. The CDR3 has 14 residues. Deletions cut 3 bases from V and 5 bases from J, with 11 bases between.

This sequence joins TRBV20-1 and TRBJ2-5; TRBD2 is a possible D gene (5 bases). V was cut by 5 bases and J by 5 bases, with 9 bases left in between. Germline V gene lookup returns CDR1 DFQATT and CDR2 SNEGSKA (reference sequence). This CDR3 comprises 11 residues. The CDR3 DNA is TGCAGTGCTGGCCGGAGGGAGACCCAGTACTTC. Protein product: CSAGRRETQYF.

This clone was recorded once. V is TRBV28 and J is TRBJ2-7, with 9 bases identical to TRBD1. Germline lookup yields CDR1 MDHEN and CDR2 SYDVKM. CDR3 length: 12 residues. V dropped 10 bases and J dropped 4; count of bases not matched to a gene: 5. CDR3 region: CATRDRVYEQYF. The CDR3 DNA sequence: TGTGCCACTCGGGACAGGGTATACGAGCAGTACTTC. Drawing the rest from reference TRBV28 and TRBJ2-7, the complete variable domain is DVKVTQSSRYLVKRTGEKVFLECVQDMDHENMFWYRQDPGLGLRLIYFSYDVKMKEKGDIPEGYSVSREKKERFSLILESASTNQTSMYLCATRDRVYEQYFGPGTRLTVT.

The chain recombines TRBV5-1 with TRBJ2-7; D is possibly TRBD1 (6 bases). The germline V gene has CDR1 SGHRS and CDR2 YFSETQ. The CDR3 extends over 15 amino acids. Between the trimmed V and J ends, which lost 4 bases and 1 base, there was a span of 15 bases. CDR3 sequence (DNA): TGCGCCAGCAGCCCGCTTCAAGGGGGATCCTACGAGCAGTACTTC. Protein product: CASSPLQGGSYEQYF.

This clone was found a few times. This chain uses TRBV4-2 with TRBJ2-1; a weak D match, TRBD2 (6 bases). The germline V gene has CDR1 LGHNA and CDR2 YNFKEQ. The CDR3 extends over 17 amino acids. V dropped 0 bases and J dropped 1 base, with 13 bases sitting between them. The CDR3 loop reads CASSQEPPGRSYNEQFF. The CDR3 DNA reads TGTGCCAGCAGCCAAGAGCCCCCAGGGAGGTCCTACAATGAGCAGTTCTTC.

The gene calls are TRBV19 and TRBJ2-4; D remains ambiguous. Trimming removed 4 bases at V and 0 bases at J, with 7 bases between. This CDR3 is built from 14 residues. Germline V gene lookup returns CDR1 LNHDA and CDR2 SQIVND (reference sequence). CDR3 sequence reads: CASSTEIAKNIQYF. CDR3 nucleotides: TGTGCCAGTAGTACCGAGATAGCCAAAAACATTCAGTACTTC. Full variable domain (remainder filled in from reference TRBV19 and TRBJ2-4): DGGITQSPKYLFRKEGQNVTLSCEQNLNHDAMYWYRQDPGQGLRLIYYSQIVNDFQKGDIAEGYSVSREKKESFPLTVTSAQKNPTAFYLCASSTEIAKNIQYFGAGTRLSVL.

This clone qualifies as medium-sized (0.01 to 0.1%). Other nucleotide sequences in the sample specify the same CDR3. The V and J genes are TRBV30 and TRBJ1-5; TRBD1 matches at 8 bases. Trimming took 1 base from V and 5 from J; bases not matched to a gene: 1. CDR1 and CDR2 (germline): GTSNPN, SVGIG (reference sequence). This CDR3 spans 13 amino acids. CDR3 DNA sequence: TGTGCCTGGAGTGGGACAGGGCATCAGCCCCAGCATTTT. Translating it yields CAWSGTGHQPQHF.

This clone was seen only once. The chain combines TRBV30 with TRBJ1-5; possibly TRBD1 for D (5 bases). The V gene lost 5 bases and the J gene lost 0 bases, with 17 bases spanning the gap. CDR1 GTSNPN and CDR2 SVGIG come from the germline V gene (reference sequence). This CDR3 comprises 16 residues. CDR3 bases: TGTGCCTGGTTAATCAGGGTGGATAATAGCAATCAGCCCCAGCATTTT. Its translation: CAWLIRVDNSNQPQHF.

The chain joins TRBV7-9 to TRBJ1-5; D remains unclear. Germline V CDR1 and CDR2: SEHNR, FQNEAQ (reference sequence). The CDR3 totals 18 residues. The germline V and J ends were trimmed by 6 bases and 0 bases, with 21 bases remaining between them. CDR3 sequence reads: CASRRPTGAPYSNQPQHF. The CDR3 region has the DNA TGTGCCAGCAGGCGACCAACGGGAGCACCCTATAGCAATCAGCCCCAGCATTTT.

This clone was observed a single time. This rearrangement joins TRBV6-6 to TRBJ2-1; 12 nucleotides line up with TRBD2. Trimming took 5 bases from V and 11 from J; bases not matched to a gene: 10. The CDR3 loop spans 15 amino acids. Germline V gene data show CDR1 as MNHNY and CDR2 as SVGAGI (reference sequence). The CDR3 DNA follows: TGTGCCAGCAGTACACCGACTAGCGGGGGTTATCAGCAGTTCTTC. It translates to CASSTPTSGGYQQFF.

The chain recombines TRBV27 with TRBJ2-3; 7 nucleotides agree with TRBD1. Per germline, CDR1 MNHEY and CDR2 SMNVEV (reference sequence). V shed 2 bases, J shed 8 bases, and the junction held 7 bases outside the gene matches. The CDR3 covers 14 residues. CDR3 in DNA: TGTGCCAGCAGTTTAGACAGGGTAGCAGGTACGCAGTATTTT. This codes for CASSLDRVAGTQYF.

This chain uses TRBV7-9 with TRBJ2-1; D is unclear. V was pared by 3 bases and J by 5 bases, with 2 bases between. Germline V gene sequence: CDR1 SEHNR, CDR2 FQNEAQ (reference sequence). The CDR3 is 11 amino acids. The chain's CDR3 is CASSFDNEQFF. CDR3 DNA sequence: TGTGCCAGCAGCTTCGACAATGAGCAGTTCTTC.

The chain recombines TRBV6-1 with TRBJ2-7, with unresolved D. The CDR3 contains 11 residues. V lost 2 bases to trimming and J lost 4 bases, with 3 bases between them. Germline assignment: CDR1 MNHNS and CDR2 SASEGT. The CDR3 region is CASSEIYEQYF. The DNA of the CDR3 is TGTGCCAGCAGTGAAATATACGAGCAGTACTTC.

The rearrangement links TRBV6-5 to TRBJ2-6; 7 positions match TRBD1. The germline V gene has CDR1 MNHEY and CDR2 SVGAGI. The CDR3 is 15 residues long. J was trimmed by 1 base and V by 6 bases; bases with no gene match: 3. CDR3 amino acids: CASREDRSGANVLTF. The CDR3 nucleotides are TGTGCCAGCAGAGAGGACAGGTCTGGGGCCAACGTCCTGACTTTC.

Ten or more counts support this clone. The V gene is TRBV19, the J gene TRBJ2-3; TRBD2 agrees at 10 bases. This CDR3 is built from 16 residues. CDR1 and CDR2 from the germline V gene are LNHDA and SQIVND (reference sequence). V dropped 8 bases and J dropped 1; count of bases not matched to a gene: 9. DNA of the CDR3: TGTGCCAGTTCCTACGGACTAGCGGCCGGCACAGATACGCAGTATTTT. Translated: CASSYGLAAGTDTQYF.

V is TRBV6-5 and J is TRBJ2-5; 7 nucleotides line up with TRBD1. V shed 5 bases and J 2 bases; nucleotides not matched to a gene: 8. This CDR3 region has 15 residues. The germline V gene has CDR1 MNHEY and CDR2 SVGAGI. The CDR3, as DNA: TGTGCCAGCAGTGCACCCAGGACAGGACAAGAGACCCAGTACTTC. Translated: CASSAPRTGQETQYF.

The gene calls are TRBV29-1 and TRBJ2-1; no clear D gene. Germline CDR1 SQVTM, CDR2 ANQGSEA. This CDR3 is built from 15 residues. The DNA of the CDR3 is TGCAGTATAGCTGCTGTACCGAATCCCTACAATGAGCAGTTCTTC. This sequence encodes CSIAAVPNPYNEQFF.

V and J are TRBV5-1 and TRBJ1-1, with a weak D call TRBD1 (6 bases). CDR1 is SGHRS, CDR2 YFSETQ, per germline. The CDR3 totals 15 residues. V lost 3 bases to trimming and J lost 1 base, with 13 bases between them. In DNA form, the CDR3 reads TGCGCCAGCAGCTCCCAAGGACAGAGGAACACTGAAGCTTTCTTT. Encoded protein: CASSSQGQRNTEAFF.

The rearrangement joins TRBV29-1 to TRBJ2-5; TRBD2 agrees at 10 bases. The germline V gene encodes CDR1 SQVTM and CDR2 ANQGSEA. The CDR3 covers 16 residues. V dropped 0 bases and J dropped 3; count of bases not matched to a gene: 7. The CDR3 loop is CSVEDGLAGVEETQYF. The CDR3 DNA follows: TGCAGCGTTGAAGACGGCCTAGCGGGAGTTGAAGAGACCCAGTACTTC.

DNA for the CDR3: TGTGCCAGCAGCCAGGGGGCTACCGGAAACACCATATATTTT. This gives the protein CASSQGATGNTIYF. V gene TRBV11-2 combines with J gene TRBJ1-3; TRBD1 aligns across 8 bases. Trimming at V came to 5 bases and at J to 4 bases, leaving 4 bases not matched to a gene. This CDR3 spans 14 amino acids. Germline CDR1 is SGHAT and CDR2 is FQNNGV. Based on the CDR3 plus reference TRBV11-2 and TRBJ1-3, the full variable domain is EAGVAQSPRYKIIEKRQSVAFWCNPISGHATLYWYQQILGQGPKLLIQFQNNGVVDDSQLPKDRFSAERLKGVDSTLKIQPAKLEDSAVYLCASSQGATGNTIYFGEGSWLTVV.

The V and J genes are TRBV29-1 and TRBJ2-4, with no clear D. From germline, CDR1 is SQVTM and CDR2 ANQGSEA. The CDR3 is 14 residues long. V was pared by 6 bases and J by 1 base, with 13 bases between. The DNA for the CDR3 is TGCAGCGTCCGCGGCTACCTCGCCAAAAACATTCAGTACTTC. Translation gives CSVRGYLAKNIQYF. Complete variable domain (other parts from reference TRBV29-1 and TRBJ2-4): SAVISQKPSRDICQRGTSLTIQCQVDSQVTMMFWYRQQPGQSLTLIATANQGSEATYESGFVIDKFPISRPNLTFSTLTVSNMSPEDSSIYLCSVRGYLAKNIQYFGAGTRLSVL.

J is TRBJ2-3 and V is TRBV9, with TRBD2 as a possible D gene (7 bases). Trimming shortened V by 0 bases and J by 6 bases, and 17 bases separated the two germline ends. Germline loops: CDR1 SGDLS, CDR2 YYNGEE. The CDR3 contains 16 residues. The DNA for the CDR3 is TGTGCCAGCAGCGTAGTCTCGGGGGGCGTGAGGGATACGCAGTATTTT. Protein product: CASSVVSGGVRDTQYF.

The sample holds a few counts of this clone. The chain uses TRBV29-1 and TRBJ1-1; D is perhaps TRBD1 (5 bases). Germline V CDR1 and CDR2: SQVTM, ANQGSEA. Trimming cost V 3 bases and J 0 bases, with 8 bases left between them. The CDR3 is 13 amino acids. The CDR3 DNA follows: TGCAGCGTTGAGGTAGGGGTGAACACTGAAGCTTTCTTT. It yields the protein CSVEVGVNTEAFF.